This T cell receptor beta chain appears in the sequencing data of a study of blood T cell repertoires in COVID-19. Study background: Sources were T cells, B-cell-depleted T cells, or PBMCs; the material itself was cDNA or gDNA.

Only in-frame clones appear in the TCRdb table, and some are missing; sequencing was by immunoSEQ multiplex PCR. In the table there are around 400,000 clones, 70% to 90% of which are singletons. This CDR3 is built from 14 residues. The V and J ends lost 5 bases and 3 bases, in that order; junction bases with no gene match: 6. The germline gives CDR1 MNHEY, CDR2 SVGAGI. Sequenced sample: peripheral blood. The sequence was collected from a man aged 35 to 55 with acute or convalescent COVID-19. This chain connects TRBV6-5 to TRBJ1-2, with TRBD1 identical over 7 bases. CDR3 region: CASSRQGRDYGYTF. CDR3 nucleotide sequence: TGTGCCAGCAGTCGACAGGGACGGGACTATGGCTACACCTTC.